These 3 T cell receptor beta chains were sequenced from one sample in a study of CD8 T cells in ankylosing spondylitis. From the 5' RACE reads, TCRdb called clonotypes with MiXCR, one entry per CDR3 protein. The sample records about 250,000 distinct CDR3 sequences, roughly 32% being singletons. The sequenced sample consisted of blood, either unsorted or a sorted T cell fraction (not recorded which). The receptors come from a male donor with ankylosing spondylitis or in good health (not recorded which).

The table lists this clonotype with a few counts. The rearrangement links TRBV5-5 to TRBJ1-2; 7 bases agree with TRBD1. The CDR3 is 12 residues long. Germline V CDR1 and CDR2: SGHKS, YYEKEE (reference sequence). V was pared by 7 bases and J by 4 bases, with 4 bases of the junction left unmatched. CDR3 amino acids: CASASGGYGYTF. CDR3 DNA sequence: TGTGCCAGCGCCTCAGGGGGCTATGGCTACACCTTC.

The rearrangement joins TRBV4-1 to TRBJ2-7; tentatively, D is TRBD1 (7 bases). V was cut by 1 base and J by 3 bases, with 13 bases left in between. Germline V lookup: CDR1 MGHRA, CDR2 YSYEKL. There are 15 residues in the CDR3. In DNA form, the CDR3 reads TGCGCCAGCAGCCAAGGGGCAGGGGGACTCTACGAGCAGTACTTC. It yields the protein CASSQGAGGLYEQYF.

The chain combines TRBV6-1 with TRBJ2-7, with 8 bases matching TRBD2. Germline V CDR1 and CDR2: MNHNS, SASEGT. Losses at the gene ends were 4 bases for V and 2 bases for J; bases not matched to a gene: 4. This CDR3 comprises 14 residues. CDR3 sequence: CASSALAGTYEQYF. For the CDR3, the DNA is TGTGCCAGCAGTGCCCTAGCGGGCACCTACGAGCAGTACTTC.